The TCR beta chain described here comes from a study of T cells in Graves' hyperthyroidism and ophthalmopathy. Study-wide background: Peripheral blood was collected at initial diagnosis, before any treatment.

General study points: Blood also showed most of the thyroid clonotypes that were expanded above 0.001. A model of 13 V-J pairs discriminated ophthalmopathy from stable hyperthyroidism.

In germline, CDR1 is SGHNT, CDR2 YYREEE (reference sequence). V shed 7 bases and J shed 3 bases, with 13 bases lying between them. The CDR3 is 13 residues long. Amplified regions were TCR beta CDR3 sequences from RNA transcripts. A first-round RT-PCR of the TCR CDR3 used the HTBI primer set. TCRdb re-derived calls from the multiplex PCR reads in MiXCR, one entry per CDR3 protein. This sample has under 650,000 distinct CDR3 sequences, with roughly 16% found just once. The study excluded patients with uncontrolled infection, other autoimmune disease, pregnancy or lactation. The sample holds a few counts of this clonotype. Its cognate antigen is unknown.

The sequence was collected from a woman in her twenties or thirties with Graves' hyperthyroidism. The sequencing input was blood. The chain recombines TRBV5-4 with TRBJ2-5, with D perhaps TRBD2 (5 bases). CDR3 DNA sequence: TGTGCCAGCCACGGGATGAATGAAGAGACCCAGTACTTC. Amino acid sequence: CASHGMNEETQYF.